Below, one T cell receptor (beta chain) is given with its context. Grouping used clinical history reported by participants in a survey and questionnaire. Method: immunoSEQ multiplex PCR; TCRdb's copy keeps in-frame clones and lacks some. The profile shows 200,000 to 250,000 clones, 80% to 90% of them singletons. This sample is part of a study of blood T cell repertoires in COVID-19. Study background: In each case, the material was cDNA or gDNA derived from T cells, B-cell-depleted T cells, or PBMCs.

CDR1 and CDR2 from the germline V gene are MDHEN and SYDVKM. Trimming shortened V by 2 bases and J by 0 bases, and 4 bases separated the two germline ends. This CDR3 spans 13 amino acids. The specimen sequenced was PBMCs or T cells enriched from blood (not recorded which). This chain links TRBV28 with TRBJ1-1, with D uncertain. This receptor was taken from a woman aged 25 to 45 who had recovered from COVID-19. The CDR3 spells CASSLPLNTEAFF. The CDR3 DNA is TGTGCCAGCAGTTTACCCTTGAACACTGAAGCTTTCTTT.